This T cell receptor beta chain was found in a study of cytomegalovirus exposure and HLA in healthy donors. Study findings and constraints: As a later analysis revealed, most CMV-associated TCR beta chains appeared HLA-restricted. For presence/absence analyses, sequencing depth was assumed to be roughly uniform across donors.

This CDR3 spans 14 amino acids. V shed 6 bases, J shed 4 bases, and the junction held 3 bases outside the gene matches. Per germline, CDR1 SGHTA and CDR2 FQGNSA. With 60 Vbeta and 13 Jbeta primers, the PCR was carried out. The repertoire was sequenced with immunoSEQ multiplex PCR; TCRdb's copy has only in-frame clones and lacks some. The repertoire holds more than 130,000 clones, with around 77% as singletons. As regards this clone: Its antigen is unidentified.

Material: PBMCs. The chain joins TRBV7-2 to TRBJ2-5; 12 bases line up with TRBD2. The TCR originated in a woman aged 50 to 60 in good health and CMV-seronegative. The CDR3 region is CASSPTSGGETQYF. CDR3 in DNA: TGTGCCAGCAGTCCGACTAGCGGGGGAGAGACCCAGTACTTC.